This paragraph reports one T cell receptor (beta chain). No antigen is known for it. This specimen comes from a study of OX40 agonist ivuxolimab in advanced cancers. Across the study: In this cohort, patients received ivuxolimab, an agonistic anti-OX40 (CD134) antibody. Study-wide results and caveats: Researchers report that CD8+ T cells had, on average, more expanded clones than CD4+. Doses of 0.1 to 3.0 mg/kg were accompanied by clonal expansion of CD4+ and CD8+ blood T cells by week 6.

Germline CDR1 and CDR2: MRHNA and SNTAGT. The CDR3 runs 13 residues. Trimming took 2 bases from V and 8 from J, leaving 10 bases between them. Sequencing used immunoSEQ multiplex PCR; TCRdb keeps in-frame clones, though not all of them. The table lists about 11,000 clones, 70% to 80% of them singletons, with 25% to 40% in the top ten. This TCR was recovered from an adult with an advanced solid tumor such as melanoma, head and neck, liver or kidney cancer. This chain uses TRBV6-4 with TRBJ1-5, with D uncertain. The source material was CD4+ or CD8+ T cells sorted from blood, sampled in a trial of the OX40 agonist ivuxolimab. The CDR3 reads CASSDKPEEPQHF. The CDR3 coding sequence is TGTGCCAGCAGTGACAAACCGGAGGAGCCCCAGCATTTT.